The 13 T cell receptor beta chains in this list originate from one sample, sequenced in a study of tumor-infiltrating lymphocytes in primary liver carcinoma. Both RNA and DNA were isolated together from about 21-30 mg of bulk tissue that had not been sorted. The authors made TCR beta cDNA from around 500 ng total RNA with a constant-region primer. Three rounds of nested multiplex PCR with slightly modified ARM-PCR produced TCR beta libraries. A C-beta reverse primer and TRBV1-TRBV30 forward primers served in each of the first two PCR rounds, at ten to eleven cycles apiece. TCRdb re-called the multiplex PCR reads with MiXCR, one entry per CDR3 protein. The table includes about 37,000 distinct CDR3 sequences, about 75% detected once. Sequenced material: tumor-adjacent normal liver tissue. The origin of the receptors is a man between 35 and 55 years old with primary liver carcinoma and hepatitis B virus infection.

Regarding this clonotype: The conserved phenylalanine or tryptophan is not found at the CDR3 terminus, so this likely reflects a read error. DNA for the CDR3: TGTGCCAGCAGTCTACAGGGGGCCGCTCAGTCCCAGCATCTT. Translation: CASSLQGAAQSQHL. The chain links TRBV6-1 to TRBJ1-5; 9 bases map to TRBD1. The germline V gene encodes CDR1 MNHNS and CDR2 SASEGT. CDR3 size: 14 residues.

Notes on this clonotype: It is unclear where the CDR3 begins or ends on the DNA, so no DNA is shown, and the CDR3 is as TCRdb lists it. This CDR3 reads CAISVFGQGNQETQHF. The chain joins TRBV10-3 to TRBJ2-5; TRBD1, the table's D call, lacks a check against the DNA. The CDR3 extends over 16 residues, inclusive of both ends. From germline, CDR1 is ENHRY and CDR2 SYGVKD.

This clonotype appeared a single time. A read error is likely, as this CDR3 ends without the conserved phenylalanine or tryptophan. V usage is TRBV6-5 and J usage is TRBJ1-2; 8 positions match TRBD1. Germline V CDR1 and CDR2: MNHEY, SVGAGI. The CDR3 length is 15 residues. The CDR3 nucleotides read TGTGCCAGCAGTTACTCGAACAGGGGGGGGTATGGTTACACCTAC. Translated: CASSYSNRGGYGYTY.

For this clonotype: Relative to the germline gene, one junction end is altered; a read error may explain this. The rearrangement uses TRBV5-1 and TRBJ1-2, with D possibly TRBD1 on 5 matching bases. The CDR3 runs to 15 residues. The germline V gene has CDR1 SGHRS and CDR2 YFSETQ. The CDR3 sequence: CASSLERVTGDDYTF. The CDR3 DNA reads as TGCGCCAGCAGCTTGGAGAGGGTCACGGGGGATGACTACACGTTC.

Comments on this clonotype: Since the CDR3 does not end with the conserved phenylalanine or tryptophan, this likely comes from a read error. J is TRBJ2-5 and V is TRBV5-6, with D possibly being TRBD2 (5 bases). This CDR3 region has 14 residues. CDR1 is SGHDT, CDR2 YYEEEE, per germline. The CDR3 nucleotides read TGTCCCAGCAGCTTGGAGGCTAGCCAAGAGATCCAGTACCTC. This gives the protein CPSSLEASQEIQYL.

The chain joins TRBV5-4 to TRBJ2-7; D possibly corresponds to TRBD2 (6 bases). In germline, CDR1 is SGHNT, CDR2 YYREEE (reference sequence). The CDR3 is 15 residues long. V was shortened by 1 base and J by 2 bases, with 13 bases between the two germline ends. The CDR3 coding sequence is TGTGCCAGCAGCTTGACGAGCAGGAGGGCCTACGAGCAGTACTTC. This gives the protein CASSLTSRRAYEQYF.

A note on this clonotype: One junction end does not reproduce the germline sequence, and a read error may be involved. The rearrangement joins TRBV5-1 to TRBJ2-5, with 7 bases aligning to TRBD2. Germline V gene sequence: CDR1 SGHRS, CDR2 YFSETQ. This CDR3 is built from 14 residues. The CDR3 protein is CASSLTPAGETQYF. The CDR3 coding sequence is TGCGCCAGCAGCTTAACCCCCGCGGGGGAGACCCAGTATTTC.

Comments on this clonotype: A junction boundary mismatches the germline segment, possibly from a read error. The chain carries TRBV5-4 and TRBJ2-3; 9 bases match TRBD2. The germline V gene encodes CDR1 SGHNT and CDR2 YYREEE (reference sequence). This CDR3 has 16 amino acids. The CDR3 nucleotides read TGTGCCAGCAGCTTGCTCGCGGGAGGGCCACCAGATACGCAGTATTTC. This gives the protein CASSLLAGGPPDTQYF.

The J gene is TRBJ2-5, the V gene TRBV4-1, with 7 bases that match TRBD1. Germline V gives CDR1 MGHRA, CDR2 YSYEKL. The CDR3 is made up of 14 amino acids. The CDR3 nucleotides are TGCGGCAACAGCACCCGGACAGGAGTCGAGACCCAGTACTTC. Translated: CGNSTRTGVETQYF.

The chain couples TRBV10-3 to TRBJ2-5; D is uncertain. The CDR3 has 17 amino acids. Germline V gene sequence: CDR1 ENHRY, CDR2 SYGVKD. V was trimmed by 3 bases and J by 2 bases, leaving 19 bases between them. Written as DNA, the CDR3 is TGTGCCATCAGTGAATCGGCATGTGGAAATAGACAAGAGACCCAGTACTTC. This translates into CAISESACGNRQETQYF.

The V call is TRBV7-9, the J call TRBJ1-1; tentative D call: TRBD1 (5 bases). Germline V lookup: CDR1 SEHNR, CDR2 FQNEAQ (reference sequence). This CDR3 is 14 amino acids long. Trimming took 4 bases from V and 0 from J, leaving 9 bases between them. CDR3 protein: CASSSDILNTEAFF. The CDR3 DNA reads as TGTGCCAGCAGCTCGGACATACTGAACACTGAAGCTTTCTTT. The full variable domain, its missing parts supplied by reference TRBV7-9 and TRBJ1-1, is DTGVSQNPRHKITKRGQNVTFRCDPISEHNRLYWYRQTLGQGPEFLTYFQNEAQLEKSRLLSDRFSAERPKGSFSTLEIQRTEQGDSAMYLCASSSDILNTEAFFGQGTRLTVV.

Note on this clonotype: Its ends do not fully match the called genes, so a read error is possible. V usage is TRBV30 and J usage is TRBJ2-7; D is perhaps TRBD2 (5 bases). This CDR3 is built from 13 residues. Germline assignment: CDR1 GTSNPN and CDR2 SVGIG (reference sequence). CDR3 sequence reads: CAWNVDYSFEQYF. CDR3 DNA: TGCGCCTGGAATGTAGACTACTCCTTCGAGCAGTACTTC.

Note on this clonotype: At one of its ends the junction is not consistent with the germline gene, which may arise from a read error. The chain joins TRBV6-6 to TRBJ2-7, with 11 bases aligning to TRBD2. The germline CDR1 and CDR2 sequences are MNHNY and SVGAGI (reference sequence). This CDR3 is 18 amino acids long. DNA for the CDR3: TGTTCCAGCAGTTACTCCGGACTAGCGGGCTTAAGCTCCTACGAGCAGTATTTC. Translation: CSSSYSGLAGLSSYEQYF.